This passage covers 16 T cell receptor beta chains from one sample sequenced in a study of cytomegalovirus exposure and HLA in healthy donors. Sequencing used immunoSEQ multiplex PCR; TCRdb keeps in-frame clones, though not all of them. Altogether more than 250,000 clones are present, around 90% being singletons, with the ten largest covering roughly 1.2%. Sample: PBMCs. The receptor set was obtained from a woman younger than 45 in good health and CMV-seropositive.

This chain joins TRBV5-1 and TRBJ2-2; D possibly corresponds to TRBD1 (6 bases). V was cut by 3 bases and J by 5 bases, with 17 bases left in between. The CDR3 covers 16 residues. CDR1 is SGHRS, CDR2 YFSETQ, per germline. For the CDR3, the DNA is TGCGCCAGCAGCTCGGTAGTTACAGGGCTAACCGGGGAGCTGTTTTTT. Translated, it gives CASSSVVTGLTGELFF.

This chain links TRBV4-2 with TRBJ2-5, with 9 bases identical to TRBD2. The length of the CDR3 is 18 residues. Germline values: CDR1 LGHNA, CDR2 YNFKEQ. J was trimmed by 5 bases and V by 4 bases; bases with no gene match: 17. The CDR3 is CASSLQSQAGGWRETQYF. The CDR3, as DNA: TGTGCCAGCAGCCTCCAATCGCAGGCGGGGGGGTGGAGGGAGACCCAGTACTTC.

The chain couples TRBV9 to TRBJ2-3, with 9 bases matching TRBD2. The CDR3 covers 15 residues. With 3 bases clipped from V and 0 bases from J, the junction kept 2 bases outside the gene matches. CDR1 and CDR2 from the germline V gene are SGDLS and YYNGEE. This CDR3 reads CASSAGLASTDTQYF. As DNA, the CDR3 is TGTGCCAGCAGCGCGGGACTAGCTAGCACAGATACGCAGTATTTT.

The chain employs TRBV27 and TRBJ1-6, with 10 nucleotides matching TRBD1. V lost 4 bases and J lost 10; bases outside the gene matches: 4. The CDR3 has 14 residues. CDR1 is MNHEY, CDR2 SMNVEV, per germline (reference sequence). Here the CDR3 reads CASSWDRGKSPLHF. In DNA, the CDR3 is TGTGCCAGCAGTTGGGACAGGGGAAAGTCACCCCTCCACTTT.

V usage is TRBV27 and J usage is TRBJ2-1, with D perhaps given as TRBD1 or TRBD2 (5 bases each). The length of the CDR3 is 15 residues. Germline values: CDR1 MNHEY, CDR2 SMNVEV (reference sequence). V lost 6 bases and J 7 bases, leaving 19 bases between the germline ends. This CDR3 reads CASRSSLGEWNEQFF. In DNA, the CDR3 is TGTGCCAGCAGATCTAGCTTGGGGGAGTGGAATGAGCAGTTCTTC.

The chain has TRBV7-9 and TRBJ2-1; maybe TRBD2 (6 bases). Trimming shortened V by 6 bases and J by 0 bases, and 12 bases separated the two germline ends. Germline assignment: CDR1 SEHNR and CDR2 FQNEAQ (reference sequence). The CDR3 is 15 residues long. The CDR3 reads CASRQPGLSYNEQFF. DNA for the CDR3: TGTGCCAGCAGACAACCGGGACTCTCCTACAATGAGCAGTTCTTC.

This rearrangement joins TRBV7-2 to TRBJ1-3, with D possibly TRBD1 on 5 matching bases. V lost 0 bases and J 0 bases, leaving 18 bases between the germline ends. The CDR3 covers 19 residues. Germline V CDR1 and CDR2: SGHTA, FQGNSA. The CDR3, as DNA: TGTGCCAGCAGCTTAGCGGGGACCTTCCTCAGGGCCTCTGGAAACACCATATATTTT. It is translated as CASSLAGTFLRASGNTIYF.

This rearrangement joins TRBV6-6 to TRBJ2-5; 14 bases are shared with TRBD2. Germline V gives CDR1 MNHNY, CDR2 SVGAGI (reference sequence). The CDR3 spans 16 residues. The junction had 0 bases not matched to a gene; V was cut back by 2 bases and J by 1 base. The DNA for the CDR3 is TGTGCCAGCAGTTACGGGACTAGCGGGGGCCAAGAGACCCAGTACTTC. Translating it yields CASSYGTSGGQETQYF.

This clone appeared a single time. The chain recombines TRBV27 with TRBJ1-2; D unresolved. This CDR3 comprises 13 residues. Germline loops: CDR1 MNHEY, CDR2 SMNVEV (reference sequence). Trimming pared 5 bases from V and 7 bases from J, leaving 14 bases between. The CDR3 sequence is CASSPAGLVGYTF. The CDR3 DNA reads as TGTGCCAGCAGTCCCGCGGGCCTCGTTGGCTACACCTTC.

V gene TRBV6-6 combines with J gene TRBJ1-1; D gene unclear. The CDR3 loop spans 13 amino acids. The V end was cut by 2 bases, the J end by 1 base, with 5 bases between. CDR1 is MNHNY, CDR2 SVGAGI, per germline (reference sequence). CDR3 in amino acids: CASSYPKNTEAFF. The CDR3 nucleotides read TGTGCCAGCAGTTACCCCAAGAACACTGAAGCTTTCTTT.

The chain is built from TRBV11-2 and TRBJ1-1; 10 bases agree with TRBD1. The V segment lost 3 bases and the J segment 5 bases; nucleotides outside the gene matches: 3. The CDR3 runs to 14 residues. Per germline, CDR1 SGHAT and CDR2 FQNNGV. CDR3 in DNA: TGTGCCAGCAGCTTCACGGGACAGGGGACTGAAGCTTTCTTT. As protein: CASSFTGQGTEAFF.

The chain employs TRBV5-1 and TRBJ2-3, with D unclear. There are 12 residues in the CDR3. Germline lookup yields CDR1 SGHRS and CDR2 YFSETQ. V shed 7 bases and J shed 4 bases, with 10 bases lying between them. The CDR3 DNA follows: TGCGCCAGCGGTGATAAGTCAGATACGCAGTATTTT. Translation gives CASGDKSDTQYF. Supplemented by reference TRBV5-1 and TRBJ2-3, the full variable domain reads KAGVTQTPRYLIKTRGQQVTLSCSPISGHRSVSWYQQTPGQGLQFLFEYFSETQRNKGNFPGRFSGRQFSNSRSEMNVSTLELGDSALYLCASGDKSDTQYFGPGTRLTVL.

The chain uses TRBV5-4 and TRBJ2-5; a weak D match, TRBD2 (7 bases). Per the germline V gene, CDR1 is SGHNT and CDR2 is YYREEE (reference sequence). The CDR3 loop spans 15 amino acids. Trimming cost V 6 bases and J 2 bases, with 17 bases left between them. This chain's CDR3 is CASTAGAGNQETQYF. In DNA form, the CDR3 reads TGTGCCAGCACCGCGGGGGCAGGCAATCAAGAGACCCAGTACTTC.

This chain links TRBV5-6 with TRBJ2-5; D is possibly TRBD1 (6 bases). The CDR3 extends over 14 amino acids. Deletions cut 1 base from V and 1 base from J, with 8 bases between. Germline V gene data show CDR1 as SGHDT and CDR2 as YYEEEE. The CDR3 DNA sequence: TGTGCCAGCAGCTTGCCCAGGGGCCAAGAGACCCAGTACTTC. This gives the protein CASSLPRGQETQYF.

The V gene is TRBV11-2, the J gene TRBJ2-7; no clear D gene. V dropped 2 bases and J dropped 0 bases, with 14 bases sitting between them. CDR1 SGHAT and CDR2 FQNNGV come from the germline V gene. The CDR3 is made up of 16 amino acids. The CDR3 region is CASSLSGRYSSYEQYF. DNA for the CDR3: TGTGCCAGCAGCTTATCCGGACGTTACTCCTCCTACGAGCAGTACTTC.

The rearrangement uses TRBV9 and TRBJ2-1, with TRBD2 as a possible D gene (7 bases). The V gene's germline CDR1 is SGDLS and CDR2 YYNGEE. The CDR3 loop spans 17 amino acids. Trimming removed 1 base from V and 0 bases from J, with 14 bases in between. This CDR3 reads CASSVSGGRGSYNEQFF. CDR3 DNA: TGTGCCAGCAGCGTATCGGGGGGCAGAGGCTCCTACAATGAGCAGTTCTTC. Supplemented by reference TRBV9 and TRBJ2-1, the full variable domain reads DSGVTQTPKHLITATGQRVTLRCSPRSGDLSVYWYQQSLDQGLQFLIQYYNGEERAKGNILERFSAQQFPDLHSELNLSSLELGDSALYFCASSVSGGRGSYNEQFFGPGTRLTVL.